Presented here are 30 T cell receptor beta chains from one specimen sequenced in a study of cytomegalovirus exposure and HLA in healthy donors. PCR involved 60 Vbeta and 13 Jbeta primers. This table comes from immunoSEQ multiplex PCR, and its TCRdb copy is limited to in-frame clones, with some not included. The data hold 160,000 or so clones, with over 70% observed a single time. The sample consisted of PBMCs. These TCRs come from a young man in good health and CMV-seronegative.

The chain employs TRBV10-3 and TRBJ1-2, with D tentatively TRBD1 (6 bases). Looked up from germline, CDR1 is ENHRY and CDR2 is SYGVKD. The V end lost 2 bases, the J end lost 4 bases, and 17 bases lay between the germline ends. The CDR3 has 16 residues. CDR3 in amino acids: CAISEPKGGQLYGYTF. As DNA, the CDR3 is TGTGCCATCAGTGAGCCCAAAGGCGGACAGCTCTATGGCTACACCTTC.

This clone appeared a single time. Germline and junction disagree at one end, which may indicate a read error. The CDR3 region has the DNA TGCGCCAGCAGCCAGAAACAGGGGGTCCGTGGAAGCACCATATATTTT. Amino acid sequence: CASSQKQGVRGSTIYF. The chain joins TRBV4-1 to TRBJ1-3; 8 bases map to TRBD1. The CDR3 runs to 16 residues. Per germline, CDR1 MGHRA and CDR2 YSYEKL.

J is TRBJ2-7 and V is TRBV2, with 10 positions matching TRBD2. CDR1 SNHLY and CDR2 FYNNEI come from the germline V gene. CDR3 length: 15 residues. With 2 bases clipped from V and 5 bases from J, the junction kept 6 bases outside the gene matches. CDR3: CASSEPSGRVHEQYF. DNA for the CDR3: TGTGCCAGCAGTGAACCCAGCGGGAGGGTCCACGAGCAGTACTTC.

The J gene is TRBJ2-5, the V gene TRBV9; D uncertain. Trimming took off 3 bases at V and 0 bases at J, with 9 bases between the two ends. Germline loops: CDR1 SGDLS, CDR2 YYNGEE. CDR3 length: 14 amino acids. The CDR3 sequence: CASSAGLNQETQYF. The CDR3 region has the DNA TGTGCCAGCAGCGCAGGATTAAACCAAGAGACCCAGTACTTC.

The CDR3 coding sequence is TGTGCCAGCAGTTACACGACTACTGGGGCCAACGTCCTGACTTTC. Translated: CASSYTTTGANVLTF. The rearrangement uses TRBV6-5 and TRBJ2-6; possibly TRBD2 for D (5 bases). V shed 2 bases and J shed 2 bases, with 7 bases lying between them. Looked up from germline, CDR1 is MNHEY and CDR2 is SVGAGI. The CDR3 is 15 residues long.

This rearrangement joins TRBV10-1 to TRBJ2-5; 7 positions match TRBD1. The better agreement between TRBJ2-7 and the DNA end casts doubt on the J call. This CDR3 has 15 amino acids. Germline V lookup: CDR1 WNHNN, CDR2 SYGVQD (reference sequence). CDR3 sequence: CASSESRGPSYEQYF. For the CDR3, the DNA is TGCGCCAGCAGTGAGTCAAGGGGGCCCTCCTACGAGCAGTACTTC.

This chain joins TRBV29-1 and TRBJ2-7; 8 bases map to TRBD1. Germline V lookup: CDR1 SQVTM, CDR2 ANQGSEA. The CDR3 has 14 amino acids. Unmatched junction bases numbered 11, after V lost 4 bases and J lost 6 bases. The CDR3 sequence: CSVGLFRDRGEQYF. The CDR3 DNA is TGCAGCGTTGGGCTTTTTCGAGACAGGGGCGAGCAGTACTTC.

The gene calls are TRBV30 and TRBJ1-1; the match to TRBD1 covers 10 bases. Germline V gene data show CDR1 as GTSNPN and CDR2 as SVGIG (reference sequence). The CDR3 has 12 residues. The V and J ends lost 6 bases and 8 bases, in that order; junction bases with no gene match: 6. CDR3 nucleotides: TGTGCCTGTTTGACAGGGGGCGGAGAAGCTTTCTTT. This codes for CACLTGGGEAFF.

CDR3 nucleotides: TGCGCCAGCAGCTCCCAGGGGGCAGGGGTGTTAGTGCAAACTGAAGCTTTCTTT. Its translation: CASSSQGAGVLVQTEAFF. The rearrangement links TRBV5-1 to TRBJ1-1; the match to TRBD1 covers 8 bases. The germline gives CDR1 SGHRS, CDR2 YFSETQ. This CDR3 has 18 residues. The V gene end was trimmed by 3 bases and the J gene end by 5 bases; junction bases not matched to a gene: 18.

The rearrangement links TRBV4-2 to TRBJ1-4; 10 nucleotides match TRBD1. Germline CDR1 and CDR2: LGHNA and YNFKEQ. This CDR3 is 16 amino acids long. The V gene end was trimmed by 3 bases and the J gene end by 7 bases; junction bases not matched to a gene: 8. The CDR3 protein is CASSHTPGTGAEKLFF. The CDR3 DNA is TGTGCCAGCAGCCACACCCCCGGGACAGGGGCTGAAAAACTGTTTTTT.

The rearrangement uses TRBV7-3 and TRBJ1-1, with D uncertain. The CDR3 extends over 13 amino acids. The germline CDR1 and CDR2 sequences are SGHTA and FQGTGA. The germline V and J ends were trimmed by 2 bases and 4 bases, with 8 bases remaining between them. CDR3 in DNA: TGTGCCAGCAGCTTAGGGGAGGGCACTGAAGCTTTCTTT. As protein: CASSLGEGTEAFF.

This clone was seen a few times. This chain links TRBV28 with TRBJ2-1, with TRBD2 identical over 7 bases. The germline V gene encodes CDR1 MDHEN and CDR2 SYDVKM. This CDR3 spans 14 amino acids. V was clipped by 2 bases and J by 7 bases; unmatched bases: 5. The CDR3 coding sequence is TGTGCCAGCAGTTTAGCGGGAGATGATAATGAGCAGTTCTTC. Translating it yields CASSLAGDDNEQFF.

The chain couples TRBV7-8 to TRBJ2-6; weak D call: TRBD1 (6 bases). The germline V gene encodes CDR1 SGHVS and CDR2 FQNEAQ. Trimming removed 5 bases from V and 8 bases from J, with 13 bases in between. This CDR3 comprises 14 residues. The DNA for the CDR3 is TGTGCCAGCAGCCGTTACAGGGATACCAACGTCCTGACTTTC. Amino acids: CASSRYRDTNVLTF.

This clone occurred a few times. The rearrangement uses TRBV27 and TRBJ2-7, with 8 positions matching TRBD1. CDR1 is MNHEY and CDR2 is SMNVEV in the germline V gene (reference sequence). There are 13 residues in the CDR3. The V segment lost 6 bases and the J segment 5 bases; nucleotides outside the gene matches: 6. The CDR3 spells CASRLLTGDEQYF. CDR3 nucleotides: TGTGCCAGCAGGTTACTGACAGGGGACGAGCAGTACTTC.

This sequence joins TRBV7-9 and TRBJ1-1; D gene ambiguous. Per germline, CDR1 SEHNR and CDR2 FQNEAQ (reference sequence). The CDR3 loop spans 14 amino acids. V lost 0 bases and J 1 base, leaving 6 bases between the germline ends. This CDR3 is CASSLAPGNTEAFF. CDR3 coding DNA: TGTGCCAGCAGCTTAGCTCCAGGGAACACTGAAGCTTTCTTT.

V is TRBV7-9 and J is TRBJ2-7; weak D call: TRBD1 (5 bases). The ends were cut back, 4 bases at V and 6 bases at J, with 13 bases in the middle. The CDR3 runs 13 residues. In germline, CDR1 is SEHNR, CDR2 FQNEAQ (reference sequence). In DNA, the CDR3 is TGTGCCAGCAGCTGGTCAGGGCCGGGCGAGCAGTACTTC. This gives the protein CASSWSGPGEQYF.

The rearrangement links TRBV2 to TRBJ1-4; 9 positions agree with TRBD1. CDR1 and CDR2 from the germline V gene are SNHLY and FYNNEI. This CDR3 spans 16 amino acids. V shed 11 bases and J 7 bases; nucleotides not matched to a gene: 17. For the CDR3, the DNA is TGTGCCGGCCAGGGGGACAGGGTATCCGGAGGTGAAAAACTGTTTTTT. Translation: CAGQGDRVSGGEKLFF.

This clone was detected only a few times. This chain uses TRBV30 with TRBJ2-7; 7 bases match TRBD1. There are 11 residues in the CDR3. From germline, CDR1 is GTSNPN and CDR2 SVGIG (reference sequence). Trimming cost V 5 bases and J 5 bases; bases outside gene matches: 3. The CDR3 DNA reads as TGTGCCTGGGGGGACAGAGACGAGCAGTACTTC. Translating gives CAWGDRDEQYF.

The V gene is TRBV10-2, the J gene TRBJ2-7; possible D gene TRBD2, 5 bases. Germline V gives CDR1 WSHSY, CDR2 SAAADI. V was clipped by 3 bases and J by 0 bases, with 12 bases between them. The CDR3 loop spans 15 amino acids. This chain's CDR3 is CASSDQRKTSYEQYF. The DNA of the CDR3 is TGCGCCAGCAGTGACCAGCGGAAGACCTCCTACGAGCAGTACTTC.

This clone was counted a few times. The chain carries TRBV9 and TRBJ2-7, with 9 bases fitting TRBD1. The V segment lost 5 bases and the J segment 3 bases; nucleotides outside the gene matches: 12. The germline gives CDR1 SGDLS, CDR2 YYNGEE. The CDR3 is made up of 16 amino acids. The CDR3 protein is CASSAGQGELGYEQYF. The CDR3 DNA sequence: TGTGCCAGCAGTGCGGGACAGGGAGAATTGGGCTACGAGCAGTACTTC.

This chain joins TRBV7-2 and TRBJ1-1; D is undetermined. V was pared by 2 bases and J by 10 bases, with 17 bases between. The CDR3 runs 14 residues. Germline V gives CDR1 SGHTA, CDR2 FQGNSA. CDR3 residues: CASSLRISNRVAFF. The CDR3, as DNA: TGTGCCAGCAGCTTAAGAATCTCGAATCGGGTAGCTTTCTTT.

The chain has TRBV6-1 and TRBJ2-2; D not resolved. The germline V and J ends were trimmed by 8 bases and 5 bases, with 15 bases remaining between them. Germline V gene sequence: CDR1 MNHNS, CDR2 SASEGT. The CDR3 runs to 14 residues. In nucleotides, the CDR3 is TGTGCCAGCCTTCGTTCCCTAAAGACCGGGGAGCTGTTTTTT. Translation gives CASLRSLKTGELFF.

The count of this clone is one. For the CDR3, the DNA is TGTGCCAGCAGCCACAGGGAGGGTCGAGTTTACACTGAAGCTTTCTTT. Its translation is CASSHREGRVYTEAFF. V usage is TRBV11-2 and J usage is TRBJ1-1; TRBD1 might be the D (6 bases). The germline V and J ends were trimmed by 5 bases and 3 bases, with 19 bases remaining between them. Germline lookup yields CDR1 SGHAT and CDR2 FQNNGV. The CDR3 is made up of 16 amino acids.

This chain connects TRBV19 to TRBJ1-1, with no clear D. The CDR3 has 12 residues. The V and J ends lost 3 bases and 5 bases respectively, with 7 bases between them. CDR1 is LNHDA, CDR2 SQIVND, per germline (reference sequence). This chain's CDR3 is CASSILGTEAFF. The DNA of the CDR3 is TGTGCCAGTAGTATTCTCGGTACTGAAGCTTTCTTT.

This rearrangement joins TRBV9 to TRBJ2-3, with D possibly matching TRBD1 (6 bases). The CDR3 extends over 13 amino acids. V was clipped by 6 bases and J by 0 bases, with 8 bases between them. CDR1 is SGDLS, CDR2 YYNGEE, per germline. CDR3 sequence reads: CASTGASTDTQYF. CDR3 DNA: TGTGCCAGCACAGGGGCTAGCACAGATACGCAGTATTTT.

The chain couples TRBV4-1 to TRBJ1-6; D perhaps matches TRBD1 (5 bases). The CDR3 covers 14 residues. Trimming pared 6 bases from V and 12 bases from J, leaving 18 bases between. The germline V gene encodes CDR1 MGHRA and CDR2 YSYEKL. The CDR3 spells CASRGRGPGLPLHF. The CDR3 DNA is TGCGCCAGCAGGGGGAGGGGCCCGGGCTTACCCCTCCACTTT.

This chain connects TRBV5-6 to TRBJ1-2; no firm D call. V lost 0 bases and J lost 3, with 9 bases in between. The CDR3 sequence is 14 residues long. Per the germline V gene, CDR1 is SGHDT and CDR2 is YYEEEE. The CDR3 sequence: CASSLDDTYYGYTF. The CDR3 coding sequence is TGTGCCAGCAGCTTGGATGACACTTACTATGGCTACACCTTC. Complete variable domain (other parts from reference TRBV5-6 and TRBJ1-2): DAGVTQSPTHLIKTRGQQVTLRCSPKSGHDTVSWYQQALGQGPQFIFQYYEEEERQRGNFPDRFSGHQFPNYSSELNVNALLLGDSALYLCASSLDDTYYGYTFGSGTRLTVV.

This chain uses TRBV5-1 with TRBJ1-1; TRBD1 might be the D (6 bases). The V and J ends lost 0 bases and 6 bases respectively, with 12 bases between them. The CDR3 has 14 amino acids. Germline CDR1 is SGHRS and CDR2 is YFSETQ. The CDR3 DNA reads TGCGCCAGCAGCTTGGCACAGGGAATGTCTGAAGCTTTCTTT. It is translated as CASSLAQGMSEAFF.

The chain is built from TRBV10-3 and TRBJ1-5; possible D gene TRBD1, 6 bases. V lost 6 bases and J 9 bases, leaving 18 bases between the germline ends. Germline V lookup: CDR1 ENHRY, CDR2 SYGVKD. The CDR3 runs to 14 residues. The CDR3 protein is CAISSQGFESPQHF. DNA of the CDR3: TGTGCCATCAGCTCACAGGGTTTCGAGTCGCCCCAGCATTTT.

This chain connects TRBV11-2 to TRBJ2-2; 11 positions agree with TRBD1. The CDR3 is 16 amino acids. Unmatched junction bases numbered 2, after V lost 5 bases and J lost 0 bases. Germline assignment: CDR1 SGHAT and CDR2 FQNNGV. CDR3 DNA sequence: TGTGCCAGCAGCAGGACAGGGGGCGCGAACACCGGGGAGCTGTTTTTT. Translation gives CASSRTGGANTGELFF.